This T cell receptor beta chain was retrieved from a study of T cell responses to AZD1222 COVID-19 vaccine. Study-level points and caveats: Spike-specific TCR breadth and depth went up after people got two AZD1222 doses. Clonal diversity may have been underestimated in mostly white British donors.

Researchers grouped second doses given at about 4 or about 12 weeks into one pool. Note on this clone: Its antigen remains unidentified.

J gave up 5 bases and V 6 bases, and 13 bases lay outside the gene matches. CDR3 length equals 16 residues. Per germline, CDR1 SGHRS and CDR2 YFSETQ. Sequencing was performed with immunoSEQ multiplex PCR; in TCRdb, only in-frame clones are kept and a portion is missing. The sample yields tens of thousands of clones, approximately 85% seen once. The chain couples TRBV5-1 to TRBJ2-3, with 9 bases lining up with TRBD2. Sequences were derived from peripheral blood, sampled 28 days after the second AZD1222 dose. The receptor was derived from an adult who received the AZD1222 COVID-19 vaccine. The DNA for the CDR3 is TGCGCCAGCACCTGGGGGACTAGCCTTGGGGTAGATACGCAGTATTTT. Its translation is CASTWGTSLGVDTQYF. Supplemented by reference TRBV5-1 and TRBJ2-3, the full variable domain reads KAGVTQTPRYLIKTRGQQVTLSCSPISGHRSVSWYQQTPGQGLQFLFEYFSETQRNKGNFPGRFSGRQFSNSRSEMNVSTLELGDSALYLCASTWGTSLGVDTQYFGPGTRLTVL.